What follows is one T cell receptor beta chain and its context. V was pared by 1 base and J by 1 base, with 10 bases between. This CDR3 has 15 amino acids. Germline V CDR1 and CDR2: SGHTA, FQGTGA. This record belongs to a study of blood T cell repertoires in COVID-19. Study as a whole: COVID-19 samples, acute and convalescent, were from the United States, Italy and Spain. In each case, the material was cDNA or gDNA derived from T cells, B-cell-depleted T cells, or PBMCs.

In the original workflow: Nucleated cell counts were estimated from reference gene primer amplification. Produced via immunoSEQ multiplex PCR; TCRdb's table is partial and in-frame only. The V and J calls and clone size come from that table; D and trimming were worked out from the DNA. This repertoire shows 110,000 to 150,000 clones, over 80% found once; its top ten account for approximately 11%. Sequenced input: peripheral blood. This chain connects TRBV7-3 to TRBJ1-1, with D possibly TRBD1 on 6 matching bases. The TCR originated in a woman older than 75 with acute or convalescent COVID-19. As DNA, the CDR3 is TGTGCCAGCAGCTTAATCGGGGGGCCGAACACTGAAGCTTTCTTT. Translating it yields CASSLIGGPNTEAFF. Full variable domain (missing parts from reference TRBV7-3 and TRBJ1-1): GAGVSQTPSNKVTEKGKYVELRCDPISGHTALYWYRQSLGQGPEFLIYFQGTGAADDSGLPNDRFFAVRPEGSVSTLKIQRTERGDSAVYLCASSLIGGPNTEAFFGQGTRLTVV.